Below are 7 T cell receptor beta chains sequenced from a single sample in a study of PD-L1 blockade in urothelial cancer. Assay used: immunoSEQ multiplex PCR; TCRdb lists only in-frame clones, some missing. The data show some 65,000 clones, with 80% to 85% seen just once and 3.2% held by the top ten. Time point noted: pretreatment peripheral blood. Sample: PBMCs, taken around atezolizumab (anti-PD-L1) treatment. The receptor set was obtained from an older man with urothelial cancer.

This chain connects TRBV19 to TRBJ1-3; D is unclear. Germline-derived CDR1 and CDR2 are LNHDA and SQIVND (reference sequence). V lost 1 base and J lost 1, with 2 bases in between. The CDR3 contains 13 residues. DNA of the CDR3: TGTGCCAGTAGTATAGCATCTGGAAACACCATATATTTT. Protein: CASSIASGNTIYF.

The chain recombines TRBV30 with TRBJ2-1, with 9 bases fitting TRBD2. The germline CDR1 and CDR2 sequences are GTSNPN and SVGIG (reference sequence). V was clipped by 6 bases and J by 7 bases; unmatched bases: 13. The CDR3 sequence is 15 residues long. CDR3 region: CACPLGSGSVNEQFF. The CDR3 nucleotides read TGTGCCTGCCCCTTGGGTAGCGGGAGCGTGAATGAGCAGTTCTTC.

The chain combines TRBV4-2 with TRBJ2-3, with a weak D call TRBD2 (6 bases). V was cut by 1 base and J by 4 bases, with 24 bases left in between. The CDR3 totals 19 residues. From germline, CDR1 is LGHNA and CDR2 YNFKEQ. The CDR3 DNA reads as TGTGCCAGCAGCCAAGTTGGTTTAGGCGGGTCGGGAGTGGCAGATACGCAGTATTTT. The encoded protein is CASSQVGLGGSGVADTQYF.

The chain has TRBV11-2 and TRBJ2-7; perhaps D is TRBD1 or TRBD2 (9 bases each). The CDR3 is 15 amino acids. Trimming left V 5 bases short and J 2 bases short, with 16 bases between. In germline, CDR1 is SGHAT, CDR2 FQNNGV. The CDR3 DNA is TGTGCCAGCAGCCTAGCGGGACAGGGCCCCTACGAGCAGTACTTC. Translating gives CASSLAGQGPYEQYF.

The chain carries TRBV5-1 and TRBJ1-1; 7 bases are shared with TRBD1. V lost 3 bases, J lost 7 bases, and 3 bases stayed unmatched. The germline V gene has CDR1 SGHRS and CDR2 YFSETQ. This CDR3 has 12 residues. CDR3 nucleotides: TGCGCCAGCAGCTCGCAGGGGGTTGAAGCTTTCTTT. Translation gives CASSSQGVEAFF.

The chain couples TRBV6-1 to TRBJ2-7, with TRBD1 identical over 8 bases. The CDR3 has 14 residues. Per germline, CDR1 MNHNS and CDR2 SASEGT. J gave up 0 bases and V 7 bases, and 5 bases lay outside the gene matches. The CDR3 nucleotides are TGTGCCAGCACCCAAGACAGGGGCTCCTACGAGCAGTACTTC. It specifies CASTQDRGSYEQYF.

The rearrangement links TRBV2 to TRBJ2-5, with TRBD2 identical over 7 bases. This CDR3 is 15 amino acids long. The germline CDR1 and CDR2 sequences are SNHLY and FYNNEI. J lost 4 bases, V lost 2 bases, and 7 bases had no gene match. The CDR3 nucleotides read TGTGCCAGCAGTGAATTGGGCGGGAGAGGAGAGACCCAGTACTTC. Encoded protein: CASSELGGRGETQYF. Based on the CDR3 plus reference TRBV2 and TRBJ2-5, the full variable domain is EPEVTQTPSHQVTQMGQEVILRCVPISNHLYFYWYRQILGQKVEFLVSFYNNEISEKSEIFDDQFSVERPDGSNFTLKIRSTKLEDSAMYFCASSELGGRGETQYFGPGTRLLVL.